Described below is a single TCR beta chain sequence and its context. The antigen remains unidentified. This sample stems from a study of OX40 agonist ivuxolimab in advanced cancers. Study background: Dose-escalation patients had hepatocellular carcinoma, melanoma, renal cell or head and neck cancer. Findings of the study overall: Partial responders at 0.1-3.0 mg/kg had among the lowest clonal expansion. CD4+ T cells averaged fewer expanded clones than CD8+ T cells.

This CDR3 spans 14 amino acids. CDR1 and CDR2 (germline): SEHNR, FQNEAQ (reference sequence). Trimming removed 2 bases at V and 4 bases at J, with 10 bases between. The data were produced by immunoSEQ multiplex PCR, yet TCRdb's version contains in-frame clones alone and is incomplete. Altogether 11,000 or so clones are present, over 75% being singletons, with the ten largest covering more than 12%. Systemic immunosuppression or autoimmune disease history was grounds to exclude patients. The chain combines TRBV7-9 with TRBJ2-3; no firm D call. This clonotype was sampled from an adult with an advanced solid tumor such as melanoma, head and neck, liver or kidney cancer. The input for sequencing was CD4+ or CD8+ T cells sorted from blood, taken in a trial of the OX40 agonist ivuxolimab. CDR3 amino acids: CASSLSMSADTQYF. DNA of the CDR3: TGTGCCAGCAGCTTAAGTATGTCAGCAGATACGCAGTATTTT.